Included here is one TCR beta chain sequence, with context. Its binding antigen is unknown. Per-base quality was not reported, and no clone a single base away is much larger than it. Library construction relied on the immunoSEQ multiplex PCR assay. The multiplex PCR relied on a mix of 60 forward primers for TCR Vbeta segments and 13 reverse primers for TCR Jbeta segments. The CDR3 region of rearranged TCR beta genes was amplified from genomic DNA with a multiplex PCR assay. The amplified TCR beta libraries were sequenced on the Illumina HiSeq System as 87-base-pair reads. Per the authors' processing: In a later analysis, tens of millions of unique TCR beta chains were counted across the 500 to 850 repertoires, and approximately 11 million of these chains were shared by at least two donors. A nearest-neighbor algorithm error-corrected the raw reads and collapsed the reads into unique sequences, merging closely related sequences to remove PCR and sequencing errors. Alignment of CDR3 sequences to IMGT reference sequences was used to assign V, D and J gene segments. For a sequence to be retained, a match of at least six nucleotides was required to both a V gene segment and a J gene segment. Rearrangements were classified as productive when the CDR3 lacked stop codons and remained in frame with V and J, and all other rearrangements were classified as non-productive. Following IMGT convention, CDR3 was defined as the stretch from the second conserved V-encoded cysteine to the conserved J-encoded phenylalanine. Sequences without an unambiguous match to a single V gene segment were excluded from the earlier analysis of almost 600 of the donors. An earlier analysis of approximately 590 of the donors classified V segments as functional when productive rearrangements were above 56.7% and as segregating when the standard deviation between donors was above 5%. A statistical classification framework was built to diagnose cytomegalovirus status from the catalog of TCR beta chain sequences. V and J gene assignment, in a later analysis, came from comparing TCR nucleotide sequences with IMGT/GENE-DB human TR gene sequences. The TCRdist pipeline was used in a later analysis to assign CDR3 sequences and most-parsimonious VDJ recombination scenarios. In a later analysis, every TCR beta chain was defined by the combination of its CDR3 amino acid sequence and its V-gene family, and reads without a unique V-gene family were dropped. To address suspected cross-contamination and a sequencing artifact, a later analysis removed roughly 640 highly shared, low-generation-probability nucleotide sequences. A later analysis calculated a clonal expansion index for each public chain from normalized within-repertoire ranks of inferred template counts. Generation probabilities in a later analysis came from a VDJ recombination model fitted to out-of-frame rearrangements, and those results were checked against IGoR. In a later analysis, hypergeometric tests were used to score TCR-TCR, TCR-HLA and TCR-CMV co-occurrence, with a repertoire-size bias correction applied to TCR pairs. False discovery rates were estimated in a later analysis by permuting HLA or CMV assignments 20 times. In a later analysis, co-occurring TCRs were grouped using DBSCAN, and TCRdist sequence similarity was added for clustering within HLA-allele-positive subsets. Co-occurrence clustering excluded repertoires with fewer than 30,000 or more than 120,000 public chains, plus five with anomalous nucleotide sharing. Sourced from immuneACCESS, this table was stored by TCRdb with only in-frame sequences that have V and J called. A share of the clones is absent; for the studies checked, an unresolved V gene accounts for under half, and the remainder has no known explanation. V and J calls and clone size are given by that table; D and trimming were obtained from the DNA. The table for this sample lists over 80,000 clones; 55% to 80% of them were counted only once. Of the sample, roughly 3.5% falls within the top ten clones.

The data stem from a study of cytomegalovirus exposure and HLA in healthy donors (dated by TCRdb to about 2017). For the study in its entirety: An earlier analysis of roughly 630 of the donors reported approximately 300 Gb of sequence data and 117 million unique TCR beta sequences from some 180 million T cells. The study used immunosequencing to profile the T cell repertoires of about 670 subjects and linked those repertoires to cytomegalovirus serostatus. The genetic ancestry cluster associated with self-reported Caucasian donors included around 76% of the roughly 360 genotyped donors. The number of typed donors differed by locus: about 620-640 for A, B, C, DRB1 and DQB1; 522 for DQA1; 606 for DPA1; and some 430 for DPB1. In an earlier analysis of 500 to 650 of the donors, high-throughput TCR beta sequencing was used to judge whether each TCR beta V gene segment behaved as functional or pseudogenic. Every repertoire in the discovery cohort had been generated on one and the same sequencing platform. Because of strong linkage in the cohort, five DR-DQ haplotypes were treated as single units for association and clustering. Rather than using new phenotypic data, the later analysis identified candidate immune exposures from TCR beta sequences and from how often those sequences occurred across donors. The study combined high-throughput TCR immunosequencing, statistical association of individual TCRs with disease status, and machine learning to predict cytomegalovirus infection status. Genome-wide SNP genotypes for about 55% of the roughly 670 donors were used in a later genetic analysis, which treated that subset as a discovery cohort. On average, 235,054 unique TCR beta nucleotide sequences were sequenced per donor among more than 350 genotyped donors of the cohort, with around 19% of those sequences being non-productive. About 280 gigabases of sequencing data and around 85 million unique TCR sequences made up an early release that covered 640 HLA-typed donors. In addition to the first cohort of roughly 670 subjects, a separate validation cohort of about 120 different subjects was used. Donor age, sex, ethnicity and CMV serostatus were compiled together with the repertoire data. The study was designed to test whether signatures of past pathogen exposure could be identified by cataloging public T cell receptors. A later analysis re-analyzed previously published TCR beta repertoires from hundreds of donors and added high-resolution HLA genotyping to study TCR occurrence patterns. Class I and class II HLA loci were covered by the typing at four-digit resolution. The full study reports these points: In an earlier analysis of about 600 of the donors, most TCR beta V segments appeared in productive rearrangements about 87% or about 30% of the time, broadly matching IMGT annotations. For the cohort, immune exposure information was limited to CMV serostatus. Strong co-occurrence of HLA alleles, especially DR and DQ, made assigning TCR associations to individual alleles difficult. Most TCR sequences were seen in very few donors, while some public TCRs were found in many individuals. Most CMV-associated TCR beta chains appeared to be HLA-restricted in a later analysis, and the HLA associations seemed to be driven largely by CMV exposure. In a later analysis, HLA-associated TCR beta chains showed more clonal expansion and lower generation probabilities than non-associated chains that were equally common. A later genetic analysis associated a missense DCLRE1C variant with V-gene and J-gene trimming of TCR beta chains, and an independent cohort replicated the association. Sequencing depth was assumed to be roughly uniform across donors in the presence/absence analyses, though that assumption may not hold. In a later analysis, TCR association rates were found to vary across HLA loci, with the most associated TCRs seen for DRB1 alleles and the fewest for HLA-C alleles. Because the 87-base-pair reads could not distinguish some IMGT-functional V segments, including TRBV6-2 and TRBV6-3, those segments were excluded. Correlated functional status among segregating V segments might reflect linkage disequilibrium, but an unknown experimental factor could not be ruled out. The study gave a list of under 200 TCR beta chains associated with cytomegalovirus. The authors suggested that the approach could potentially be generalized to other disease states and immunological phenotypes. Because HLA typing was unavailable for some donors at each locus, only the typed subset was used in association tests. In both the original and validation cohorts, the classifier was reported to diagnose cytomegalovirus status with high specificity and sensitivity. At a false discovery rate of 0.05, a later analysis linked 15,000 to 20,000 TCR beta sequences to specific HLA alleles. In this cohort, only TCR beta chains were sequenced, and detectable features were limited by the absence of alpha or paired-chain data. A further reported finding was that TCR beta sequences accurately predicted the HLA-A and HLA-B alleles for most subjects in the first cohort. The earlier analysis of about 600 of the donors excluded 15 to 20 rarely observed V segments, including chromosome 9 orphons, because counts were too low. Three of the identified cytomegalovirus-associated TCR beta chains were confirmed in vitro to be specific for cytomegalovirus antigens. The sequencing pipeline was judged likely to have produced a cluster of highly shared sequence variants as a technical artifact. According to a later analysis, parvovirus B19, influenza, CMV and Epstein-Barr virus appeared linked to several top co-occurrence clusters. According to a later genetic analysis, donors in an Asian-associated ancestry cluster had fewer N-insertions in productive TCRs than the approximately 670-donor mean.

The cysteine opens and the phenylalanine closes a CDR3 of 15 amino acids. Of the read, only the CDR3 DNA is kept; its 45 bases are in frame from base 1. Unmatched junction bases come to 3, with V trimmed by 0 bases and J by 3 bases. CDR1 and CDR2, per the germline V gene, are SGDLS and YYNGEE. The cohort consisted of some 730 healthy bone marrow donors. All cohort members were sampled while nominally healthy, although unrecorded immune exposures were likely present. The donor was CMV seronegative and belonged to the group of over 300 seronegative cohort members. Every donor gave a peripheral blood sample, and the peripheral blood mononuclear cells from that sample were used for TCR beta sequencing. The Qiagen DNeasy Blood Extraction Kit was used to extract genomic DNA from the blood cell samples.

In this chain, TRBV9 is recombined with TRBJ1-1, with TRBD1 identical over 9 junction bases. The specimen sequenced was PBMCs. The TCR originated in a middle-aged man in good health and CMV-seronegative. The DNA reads TGTGCCAGCAGCGTAGGATGGGACAGGGACACTGAAGCTTTCTTT. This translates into CASSVGWDRDTEAFF.